These 15 T cell receptor beta chains share one sample of origin, sequenced in a study of T-cell memory formation after mild COVID-19. TCRdb redid the calling of the 5' RACE reads with MiXCR, one entry per CDR3 protein. The sample comprises nearly 250,000 distinct CDR3 sequences, roughly 14% of which are singletons, and around 2.2% rests with the top ten. Sequenced material: PBMCs or a T cell subset sorted from them (not recorded which). These TCRs come from an adult woman who had mild COVID-19 (a few samples of this study predate the infection). Cell type and time point are not known.

The CDR3 region is CASSHRLAEETQYF. The CDR3 DNA is TGTGCCAGCAGTCATCGACTCGCCGAAGAGACCCAGTACTTC. The genes are TRBV7-6 and TRBJ2-5; no definite D call. V was trimmed by 6 bases and J by 3 bases, leaving 14 bases between them. Germline lookup yields CDR1 SGHVS and CDR2 FNYEAQ. The CDR3 runs to 14 residues.

J is TRBJ2-5 and V is TRBV11-2; tentatively, D is TRBD1 (6 bases). In germline, CDR1 is SGHAT, CDR2 FQNNGV. Trimming stripped 5 bases from V and 5 bases from J, with 15 bases between. There are 14 residues in the CDR3. The DNA for the CDR3 is TGTGCCAGCAGCCACGGACAGAAGGGGGAGACCCAGTACTTC. Translation gives CASSHGQKGETQYF.

This chain uses TRBV7-2 with TRBJ2-2; 13 nucleotides line up with TRBD2. There are 16 residues in the CDR3. Trimming removed 5 bases from V and 3 bases from J; junction bases left unmatched: 3. Germline CDR1 reads SGHTA; CDR2 reads FQGNSA. The CDR3 nucleotides read TGTGCCAGCAGCGGGACTAGCGGGACCTACACCGGGGAGCTGTTTTTT. Amino acids: CASSGTSGTYTGELFF.

This clonotype was seen a few times. CDR3 DNA sequence: TGCGCCAGCAGCCCCTCCGGCGGCGGGCCTTTTCACTATGGCTACACCTTC. This translates into CASSPSGGGPFHYGYTF. This chain uses TRBV4-1 with TRBJ1-2; D unresolved. The CDR3 extends over 17 amino acids. The germline CDR1 and CDR2 sequences are MGHRA and YSYEKL. The ends were cut back, 4 bases at V and 3 bases at J, with 21 bases in the middle.

This clonotype was counted between two and nine times. The chain employs TRBV7-2 and TRBJ2-5; TRBD2 agrees at 12 bases. With V trimmed by 7 bases and J by 2 bases, 5 bases remained unmatched. The CDR3 runs 15 residues. Germline V gene data show CDR1 as SGHTA and CDR2 as FQGNSA. CDR3 DNA sequence: TGTGCCAGCAAACTAGCGGGAGGTGGGCAAGAGACCCAGTACTTC. This sequence encodes CASKLAGGGQETQYF.

This clonotype was counted many times. The V and J genes are TRBV20-1 and TRBJ2-3; 12 bases are a match to TRBD2. V dropped 4 bases and J dropped 4; count of bases not matched to a gene: 6. The CDR3 spans 15 residues. Germline V gene sequence: CDR1 DFQATT, CDR2 SNEGSKA (reference sequence). Written as DNA, the CDR3 is TGCAGTGCTACTTCGACTAGCGGGAGCTCAGATACGCAGTATTTT. Protein sequence: CSATSTSGSSDTQYF.

The DNA for the CDR3 is TGTGCCAGCAGCTTTGAAAAAAGCTATGGCTACACCTTC. Encoded protein: CASSFEKSYGYTF. V usage is TRBV11-2 and J usage is TRBJ1-2; D remains unclear. CDR1 and CDR2 (germline): SGHAT, FQNNGV. The germline V and J ends were trimmed by 3 bases and 4 bases, with 9 bases remaining between them. The CDR3 length is 13 residues.

Only a few counts were recorded for this clonotype. V and J are TRBV12-3 or TRBV12-4 and TRBJ1-1, with D maybe TRBD1 (5 bases). The V end was cut by 6 bases, the J end by 6 bases, with 23 bases between. This CDR3 contains 16 residues. CDR3 loop: CASSRLMTDLIAEAFF. The CDR3, as DNA: TGTGCCAGCAGCCGTCTTATGACAGACCTGATCGCTGAAGCTTTCTTT.

This clonotype was observed a few times. The chain couples TRBV27 to TRBJ1-2, with D possibly matching TRBD1 (5 bases). This CDR3 is 13 amino acids long. Germline lookup yields CDR1 MNHEY and CDR2 SMNVEV (reference sequence). V was cut by 4 bases and J by 9 bases, with 15 bases left in between. CDR3 in DNA: TGTGCCAGCAGTTCTCCCAGGGTTGGGCGCTACACCTTC. This gives the protein CASSSPRVGRYTF.

The chain recombines TRBV11-2 with TRBJ2-3; weak D call: TRBD1 (6 bases). Deletions cut 5 bases from V and 0 bases from J, with 15 bases between. From germline, CDR1 is SGHAT and CDR2 FQNNGV. This CDR3 region has 16 residues. The CDR3, as DNA: TGTGCCAGCAGCCTACGTGGACAGCTTAGCACAGATACGCAGTATTTT. Its translation is CASSLRGQLSTDTQYF.

CDR3 in amino acids: CASSPGGLSTDTQYF. DNA of the CDR3: TGTGCCAGCAGCCCAGGGGGCCTGAGCACAGATACGCAGTATTTT. The chain links TRBV12-3 or TRBV12-4 to TRBJ2-3; 8 bases fit TRBD1. This CDR3 is built from 15 residues. With V trimmed by 6 bases and J by 0 bases, 5 bases remained unmatched.

This clonotype was observed a handful of times. The chain couples TRBV2 to TRBJ2-1; 8 nucleotides align to TRBD1. The CDR3 covers 12 residues. Unmatched junction bases numbered 1, after V lost 5 bases and J lost 7 bases. CDR1 SNHLY and CDR2 FYNNEI come from the germline V gene. The CDR3 region has the DNA TGTGCCAGCAGTAGACAGGGGAATGAGCAGTTCTTC. Translation: CASSRQGNEQFF.

The chain joins TRBV5-1 to TRBJ2-6; D perhaps matches TRBD2 (6 bases). V was cut by 6 bases and J by 2 bases, with 12 bases left in between. CDR1 and CDR2 from the germline V gene are SGHRS and YFSETQ. This CDR3 spans 15 amino acids. CDR3 region: CASTLGEAGANVLTF. CDR3 nucleotide sequence: TGCGCCAGCACACTAGGGGAGGCTGGGGCCAACGTCCTGACTTTC.

J is TRBJ2-1 and V is TRBV5-6, with a tentative D call TRBD1 (5 bases). V gave up 4 bases and J gave up 8 bases, with 10 bases separating them. The CDR3 contains 12 residues. Germline CDR1 is SGHDT and CDR2 is YYEEEE. This CDR3 reads CASSRLTDEQFF. The DNA of the CDR3 is TGTGCCAGCAGCCGACTGACAGATGAGCAGTTCTTC.

The sample holds a few counts of this clonotype. The gene calls are TRBV3-1 and TRBJ1-4; D remains ambiguous. This CDR3 region has 13 residues. V shed 3 bases and J shed 8 bases, with 10 bases lying between them. Germline CDR1 LGHDT, CDR2 YNNKEL (reference sequence). The CDR3 DNA reads as TGTGCCAGCAGCCATCTAATCGGGGAAAAACTGTTTTTT. It codes for CASSHLIGEKLFF.